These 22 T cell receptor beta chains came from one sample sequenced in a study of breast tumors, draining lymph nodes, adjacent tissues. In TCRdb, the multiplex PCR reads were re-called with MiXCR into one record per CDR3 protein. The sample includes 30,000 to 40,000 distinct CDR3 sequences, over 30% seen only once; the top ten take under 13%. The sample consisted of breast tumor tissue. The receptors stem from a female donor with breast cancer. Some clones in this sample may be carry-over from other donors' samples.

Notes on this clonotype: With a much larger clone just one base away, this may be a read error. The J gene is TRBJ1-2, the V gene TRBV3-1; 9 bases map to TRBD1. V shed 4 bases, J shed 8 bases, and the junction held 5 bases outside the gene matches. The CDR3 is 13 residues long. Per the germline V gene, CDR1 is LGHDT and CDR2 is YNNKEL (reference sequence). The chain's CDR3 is CASSRLQGAGYTF. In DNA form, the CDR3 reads TGTGCCAGCAGCCGGTTACAGGGGGCCGGCTACACCTTC.

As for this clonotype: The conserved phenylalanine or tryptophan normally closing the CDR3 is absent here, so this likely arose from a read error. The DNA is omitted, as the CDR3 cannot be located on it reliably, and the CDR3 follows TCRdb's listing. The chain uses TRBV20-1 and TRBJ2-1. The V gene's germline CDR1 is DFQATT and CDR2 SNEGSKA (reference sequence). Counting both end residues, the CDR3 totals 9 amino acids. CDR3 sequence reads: CSASLAASY.

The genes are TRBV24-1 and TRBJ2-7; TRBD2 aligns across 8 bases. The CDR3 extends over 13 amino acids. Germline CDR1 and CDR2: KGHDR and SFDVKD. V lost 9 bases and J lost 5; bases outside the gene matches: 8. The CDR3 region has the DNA TGTGCCACCGCCTCAGCGGGAGTCAACGAGCAGTACTTC. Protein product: CATASAGVNEQYF.

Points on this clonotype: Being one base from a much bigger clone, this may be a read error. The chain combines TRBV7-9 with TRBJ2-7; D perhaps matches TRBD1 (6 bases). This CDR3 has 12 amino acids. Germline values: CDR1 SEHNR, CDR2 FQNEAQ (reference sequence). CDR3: CASSFEGDEQCF. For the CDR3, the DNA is TGTGCCAGCAGCTTTGAGGGGGACGAGCAGTGCTTC.

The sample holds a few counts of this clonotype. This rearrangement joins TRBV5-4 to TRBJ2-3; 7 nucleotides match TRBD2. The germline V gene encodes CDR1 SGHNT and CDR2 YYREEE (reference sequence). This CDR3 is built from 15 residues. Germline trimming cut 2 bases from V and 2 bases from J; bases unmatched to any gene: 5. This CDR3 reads CASSLSGTITDTQYF. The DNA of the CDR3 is TGTGCCAGCAGCTTATCCGGGACTATCACAGATACGCAGTATTTT.

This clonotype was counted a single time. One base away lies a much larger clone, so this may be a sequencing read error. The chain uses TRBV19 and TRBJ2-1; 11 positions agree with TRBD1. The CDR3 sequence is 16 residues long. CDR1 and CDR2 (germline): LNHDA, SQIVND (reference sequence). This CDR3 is CASGIEGTGGYNEQFF. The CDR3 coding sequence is TGTGCCAGTGGTATAGAAGGGACAGGGGGATACAATGAGCAGTTCTTC.

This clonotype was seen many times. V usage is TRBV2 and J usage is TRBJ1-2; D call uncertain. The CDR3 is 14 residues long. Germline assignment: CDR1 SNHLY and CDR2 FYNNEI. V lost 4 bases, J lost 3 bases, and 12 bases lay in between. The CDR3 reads CASSANPGYYGYTF. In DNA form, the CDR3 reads TGTGCCAGCAGTGCAAACCCGGGATACTATGGCTACACCTTC.

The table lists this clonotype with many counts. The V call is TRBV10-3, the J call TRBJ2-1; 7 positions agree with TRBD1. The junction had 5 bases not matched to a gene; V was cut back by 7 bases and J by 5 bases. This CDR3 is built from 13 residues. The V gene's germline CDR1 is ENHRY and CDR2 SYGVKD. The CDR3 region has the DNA TGTGCCATCAACAGGGGTGGAGACAATGAGCAGTTCTTC. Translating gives CAINRGGDNEQFF.

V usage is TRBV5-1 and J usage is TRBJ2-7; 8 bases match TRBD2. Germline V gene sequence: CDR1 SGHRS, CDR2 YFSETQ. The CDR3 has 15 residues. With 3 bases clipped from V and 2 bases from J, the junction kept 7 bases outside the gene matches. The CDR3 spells CASSSPPGLAYEQYF. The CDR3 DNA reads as TGCGCCAGCAGCTCTCCCCCGGGACTAGCCTACGAGCAGTACTTC.

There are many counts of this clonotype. CDR3 nucleotides: TGTGCCATCAAAGCGGGAGGGCCCGGTGAGACCCAGTACTTC. Translating gives CAIKAGGPGETQYF. The V call is TRBV10-3, the J call TRBJ2-5; 10 bases are shared with TRBD2. The CDR3 contains 14 residues. With 7 bases clipped from V and 5 bases from J, the junction kept 7 bases outside the gene matches. CDR1 is ENHRY, CDR2 SYGVKD, per germline.

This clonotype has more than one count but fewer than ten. CDR3 residues: CASSQPSGNTIYF. The CDR3 nucleotides read TGTGCCAGCAGCCAGCCCTCTGGAAACACCATATATTTT. The V and J genes are TRBV3-1 and TRBJ1-3; D remains unclear. This CDR3 is built from 13 residues. V lost 3 bases to trimming and J lost 0 bases, with 3 bases between them. Germline V gene lookup returns CDR1 LGHDT and CDR2 YNNKEL (reference sequence). Supplemented by reference TRBV3-1 and TRBJ1-3, the full variable domain reads DTAVSQTPKYLVTQMGNDKSIKCEQNLGHDTMYWYKQDSKKFLKIMFSYNNKELIINETVPNRFSPKSPDKAHLNLHINSLELGDSAVYFCASSQPSGNTIYFGEGSWLTVV.

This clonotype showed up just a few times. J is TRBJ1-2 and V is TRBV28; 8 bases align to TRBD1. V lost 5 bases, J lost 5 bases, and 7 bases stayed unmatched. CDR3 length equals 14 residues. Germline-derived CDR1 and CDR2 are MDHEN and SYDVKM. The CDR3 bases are TGTGCCAGCAGTCGGGGACAGGCGATATATGGCTACACCTTC. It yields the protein CASSRGQAIYGYTF.

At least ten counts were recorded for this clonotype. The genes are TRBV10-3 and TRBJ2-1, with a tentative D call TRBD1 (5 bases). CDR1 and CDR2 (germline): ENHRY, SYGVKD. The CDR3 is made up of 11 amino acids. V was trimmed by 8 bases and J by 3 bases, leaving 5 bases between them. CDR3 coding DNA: TGTGCCATCCAGGGCTACAATGAGCAGTTCTTC. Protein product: CAIQGYNEQFF.

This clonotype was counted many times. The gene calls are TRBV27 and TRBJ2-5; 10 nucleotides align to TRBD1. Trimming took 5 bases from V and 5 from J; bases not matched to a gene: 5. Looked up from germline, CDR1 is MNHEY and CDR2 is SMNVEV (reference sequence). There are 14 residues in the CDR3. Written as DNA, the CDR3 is TGTGCCAGCAGTCGTGGGACAGGGGTCGAGACCCAGTACTTC. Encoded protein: CASSRGTGVETQYF.

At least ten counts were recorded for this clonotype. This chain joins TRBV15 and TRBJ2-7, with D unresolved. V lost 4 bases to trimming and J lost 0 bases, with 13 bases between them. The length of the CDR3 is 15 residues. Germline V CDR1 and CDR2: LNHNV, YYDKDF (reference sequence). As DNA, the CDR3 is TGTGCCACCAGCAAGCTAGTTTTGGGCTCCTACGAGCAGTACTTC. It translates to CATSKLVLGSYEQYF.

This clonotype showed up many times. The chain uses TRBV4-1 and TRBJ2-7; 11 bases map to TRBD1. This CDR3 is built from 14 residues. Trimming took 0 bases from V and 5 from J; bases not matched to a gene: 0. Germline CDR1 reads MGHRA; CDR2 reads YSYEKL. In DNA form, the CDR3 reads TGCGCCAGCAGCCAAGAGGGACAGGGGGACGAGCAGTACTTC. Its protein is CASSQEGQGDEQYF.

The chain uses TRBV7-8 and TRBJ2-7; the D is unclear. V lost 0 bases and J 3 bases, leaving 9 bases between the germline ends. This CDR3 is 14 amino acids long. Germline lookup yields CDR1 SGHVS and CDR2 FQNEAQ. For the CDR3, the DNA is TGTGCCAGCAGCTTAGCATTAACAGTCTACGAGCAGTACTTC. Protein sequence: CASSLALTVYEQYF.

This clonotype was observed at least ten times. For the CDR3, the DNA is TGTGCCAGCAGCTTACGGGACGGACCGAACACCGGGGAGCTGTTTTTT. Amino acids: CASSLRDGPNTGELFF. J is TRBJ2-2 and V is TRBV7-2, with D perhaps matching TRBD1 or TRBD2 (5 bases each). Germline values: CDR1 SGHTA, CDR2 FQGNSA. The CDR3 runs 16 residues. Trimming left V 2 bases short and J 0 bases short, with 10 bases between. Complete variable domain (other parts from reference TRBV7-2 and TRBJ2-2): GAGVSQSPSNKVTEKGKDVELRCDPISGHTALYWYRQSLGQGLEFLIYFQGNSAPDKSGLPSDRFSAERTGGSVSTLTIQRTQQEDSAVYLCASSLRDGPNTGELFFGEGSRLTVL.

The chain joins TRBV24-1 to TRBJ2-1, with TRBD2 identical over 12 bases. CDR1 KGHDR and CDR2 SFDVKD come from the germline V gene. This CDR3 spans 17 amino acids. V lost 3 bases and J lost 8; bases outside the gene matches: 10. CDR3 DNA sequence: TGTGCCACCAGTGATCACCCCCGGCTAGCGGGAGGGGATGAGCAGTTCTTC. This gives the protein CATSDHPRLAGGDEQFF.

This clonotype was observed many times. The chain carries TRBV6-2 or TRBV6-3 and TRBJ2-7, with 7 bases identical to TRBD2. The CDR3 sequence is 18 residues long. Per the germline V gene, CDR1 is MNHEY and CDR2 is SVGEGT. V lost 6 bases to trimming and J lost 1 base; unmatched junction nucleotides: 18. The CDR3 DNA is TGTGCCAGCAGCTCCGCACAACCACTGGGAGGGATTTCCTACGAGCAGTACTTC. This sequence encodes CASSSAQPLGGISYEQYF.

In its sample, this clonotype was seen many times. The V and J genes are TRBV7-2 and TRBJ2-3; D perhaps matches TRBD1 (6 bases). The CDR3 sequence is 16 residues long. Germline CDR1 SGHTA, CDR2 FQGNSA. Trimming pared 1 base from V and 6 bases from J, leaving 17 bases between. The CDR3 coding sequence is TGTGCCAGCAGCTTAGGGGGGCCGGCCGACGCGGATACGCAGTATTTT. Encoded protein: CASSLGGPADADTQYF.

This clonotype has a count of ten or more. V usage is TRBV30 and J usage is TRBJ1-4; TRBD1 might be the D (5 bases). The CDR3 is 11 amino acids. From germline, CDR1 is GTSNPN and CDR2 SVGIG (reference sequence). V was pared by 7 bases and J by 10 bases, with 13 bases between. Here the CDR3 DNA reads TGTGCCTACCCAGGGCAGGGAAAACTGTTTTTT. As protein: CAYPGQGKLFF. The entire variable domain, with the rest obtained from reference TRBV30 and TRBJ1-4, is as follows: SQTIHQWPATLVQPVGSPLSLECTVEGTSNPNLYWYRQAAGRGLQLLFYSVGIGQISSEVPQNLSASRPQDRQFILSSKKLLLSDSGFYLCAYPGQGKLFFGSGTQLSVL.